The clone carrying this TCR beta chain was picked up many times. Trimming at V came to 5 bases and at J to 2 bases, leaving 10 bases not matched to a gene. The germline gives CDR1 LNHDA, CDR2 SQIVND (reference sequence). CDR3 length: 16 residues. This entry is derived from a study of breast tumors, draining lymph nodes, adjacent tissues. Breast cancer patients provided tissue from their axillary draining lymph nodes. TCRdb analysed the multiplex PCR reads with MiXCR anew, one entry per CDR3 protein. The table records some 140,000 distinct CDR3 sequences, 20% to 25% of them present only once. The sample taken for sequencing was axillary lymph node tissue. The source is a female donor with breast cancer. Some clones in this sample may be carry-over from other donors' samples. V gene TRBV19 combines with J gene TRBJ2-5, with 8 positions matching TRBD1. The CDR3 DNA reads TGTGCCAGTAGTGCCGGACAGGGAATGGGACAAGAGACCCAGTACTTC. Translating gives CASSAGQGMGQETQYF.